The present entry profiles one T cell receptor beta chain with its context. Authors' methods: Amplification of reference gene primers was used by the study to estimate nucleated cell counts. Clones were sequenced by immunoSEQ multiplex PCR, and TCRdb holds only the in-frame ones, with some missing. V, J and clone size are those of that table, while D and trimming were read from the DNA. The profile shows under 200,000 clones, more than 75% of them singletons. The data are from a study of blood T cell repertoires in COVID-19. Across the whole study: Nucleic acid was either cDNA or gDNA, and it came from T cells, B-cell-depleted T cells, or PBMCs.

The CDR3 is made up of 16 amino acids. Germline V CDR1 and CDR2: SGHRS, YFSETQ. The V and J ends lost 2 bases and 0 bases respectively, with 12 bases between them. The chain uses TRBV5-1 and TRBJ1-3, with D perhaps matching TRBD1 (5 bases). The source of this sequence is a middle-aged man with active or convalescent COVID-19. The sample was peripheral blood. In DNA form, the CDR3 reads TGCGCCAGCAGCTTCTACCCGACAGACTCTGGAAACACCATATATTTT. This translates into CASSFYPTDSGNTIYF.